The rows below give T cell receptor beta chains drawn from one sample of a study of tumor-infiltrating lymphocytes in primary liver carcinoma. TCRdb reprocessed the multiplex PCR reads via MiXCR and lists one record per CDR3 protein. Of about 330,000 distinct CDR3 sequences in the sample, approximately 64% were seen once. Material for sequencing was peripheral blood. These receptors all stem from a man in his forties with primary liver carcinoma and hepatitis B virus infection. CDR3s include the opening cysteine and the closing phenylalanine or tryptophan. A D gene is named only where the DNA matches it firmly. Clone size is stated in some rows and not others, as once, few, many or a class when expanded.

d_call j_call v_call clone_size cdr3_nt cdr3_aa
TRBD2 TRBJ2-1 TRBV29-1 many TGCAGCGTCCGTGTTTCGGGAGGGCCCGACAATGAGCAGTTCTTC CSVRVSGGPDNEQFF
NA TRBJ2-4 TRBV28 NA TGTGCCAGCAGTTTAGGACAATCACTAGCCAAAAACATTCAGTACTTC CASSLGQSLAKNIQYF
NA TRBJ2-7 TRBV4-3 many TGCGCCAGCAGCCAAGATCTCAGGGGCCCCTCCTACGAGCAGTACTTC CASSQDLRGPSYEQYF
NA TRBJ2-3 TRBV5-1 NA TGCGCCAGCAGCCCTAGACTAGTGGGAGTTACCACAGATACCCAGTATTTT CASSPRLVGVTTDTQYF
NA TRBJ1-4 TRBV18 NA TGTGCCAGCTCACCTCTGACAGGATCGAATGATAAACTGTTTTTT CASSPLTGSNDKLFF
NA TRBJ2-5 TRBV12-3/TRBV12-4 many TGTGCCAGCAGTTTACGGGGGATAGGTGAAGAGACCCAGTACTTC CASSLRGIGEETQYF
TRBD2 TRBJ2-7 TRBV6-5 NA TGTGCCAGCACCTCGGCCGGGGGGGCCTACGAGCAGTACTTC CASTSAGGAYEQYF
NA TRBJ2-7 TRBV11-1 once TGTGCCAGCAGCTCCAGGGGTGGGACATGCTCCTACGAGCAGTACTTC CASSSRGGTCSYEQYF
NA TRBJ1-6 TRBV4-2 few TGTGCCAGCAGCCCCGGGACGGATTATAATTCACCCCTCCACTTT CASSPGTDYNSPLHF
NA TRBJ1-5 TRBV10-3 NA TGTGCCATCAGTGACGCCGCAGGGCAACTCCTACAGCATTTT CAISDAAGQLLQHF
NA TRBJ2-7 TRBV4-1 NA TGCGCCAGCACCCAAGTCACGGCCGACTACGGGCAGTACTTC CASTQVTADYGQYF
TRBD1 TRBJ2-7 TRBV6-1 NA TGTGCCAGCGTTGAAGCTCCTTTACAGGGGGAAGGGGACGAGCAGTACTTC CASVEAPLQGEGDEQYF
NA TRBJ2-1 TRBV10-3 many TGTGCCATCAGCAGGGAGTATGAGCAGTTCTTC CAISREYEQFF
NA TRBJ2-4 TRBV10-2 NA TGCGCCAGCAGGAGCGCCAAAAACATTCAGTACTTC CASRSAKNIQYF
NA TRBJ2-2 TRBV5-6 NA TGTGCCAGCAGCTATCCGGACACCGGGGAGCTGTTTTTT CASSYPDTGELFF
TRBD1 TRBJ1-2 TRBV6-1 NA TGTACCAGCAGTCCGACAGGGGATGGCTACACCTTC CTSSPTGDGYTF
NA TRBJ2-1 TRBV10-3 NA TGTGCCATCAGTCGAAGTCTGGCCTACAATGAGCAGTTCTTC CAISRSLAYNEQFF
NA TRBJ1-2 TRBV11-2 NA TGTGCCAGCAGTTTAACATCGCGGCGCGACAAGGGGACGGGTGGCTACACCTTC CASSLTSRRDKGTGGYTF
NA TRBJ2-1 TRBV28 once TGTGCCAGCAGCACACTCATGATACCTTACAATGAGCAGTTCTTC CASSTLMIPYNEQFF
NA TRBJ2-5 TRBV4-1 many TGCGCCAGCAGCCAACAACCGGGACAAGAGACCCAGTACTTC CASSQQPGQETQYF
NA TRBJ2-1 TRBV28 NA TGTGCCAGCAGTCCCCTTAGCGACAATGAGCAGTTCTTC CASSPLSDNEQFF
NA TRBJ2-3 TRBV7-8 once TGTACCAGCAGCCTGGGAACAGATACGCAGTATTTT CTSSLGTDTQYF
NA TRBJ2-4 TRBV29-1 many TGCAGCGCTGAGGGGGGGGGGAAAAACATTCAGTACTTC CSAEGGGKNIQYF
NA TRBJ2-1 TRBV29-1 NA TGCAGGGTGGGGATAGGGGATGGTGAGCAGTTCTTC CRVGIGDGEQFF
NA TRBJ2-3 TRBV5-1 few TGCGCCAGCAGCTGGAGACCCACAGATACGCAGTATTTT CASSWRPTDTQYF
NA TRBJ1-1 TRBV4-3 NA TGCGCCAGCAGCCAAGATATTCGGCCGAGCACTGAAGCTTTCTTT CASSQDIRPSTEAFF
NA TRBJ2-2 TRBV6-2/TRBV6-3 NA TGTGCCAGCAGTTACGCTCGGGACACCGTGGAGCTGTTTTTT CASSYARDTVELFF
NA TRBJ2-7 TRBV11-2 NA TGTGCCAGTAGCTCCCACGGTTGGAACGAACAGTACTTC CASSSHGWNEQYF
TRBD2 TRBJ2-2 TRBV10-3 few TGTGCCATCAGTGGTCTAGCGGGAGGAATGTCCGGGGAGCTGTTTTTT CAISGLAGGMSGELFF
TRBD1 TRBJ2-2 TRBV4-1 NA TGCGCCAGCAACGATCTGTACAGGGGGCTCGACACCGGGGAGCTGTTTTTT CASNDLYRGLDTGELFF
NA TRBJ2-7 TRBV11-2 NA TGTGCCAGCAGCTTGGCACTAGCTGGAGTCTACGAGCAGTACTTC CASSLALAGVYEQYF
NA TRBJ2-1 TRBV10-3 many TGTGCCATCAGTGGCGAAGATTTGGGAATAAATGAGCAGTTCTTC CAISGEDLGINEQFF
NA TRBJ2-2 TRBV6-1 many TGTGCCAGCACCCCAGAGGAGGGGGGGAACACCGGGGAGCTGTTTTTT CASTPEEGGNTGELFF
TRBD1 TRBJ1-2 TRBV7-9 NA TGTGCCAGCAGCCTTGAACAGGGGATCAACTATGGCTACACCTTC CASSLEQGINYGYTF
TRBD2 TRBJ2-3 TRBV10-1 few TGCGCCAGCAGTGAGTCCCTAGGACTAGCGGGATACACAGATACGCAGTATTTT CASSESLGLAGYTDTQYF
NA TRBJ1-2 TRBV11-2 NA TGTGCCAGCAGCTTAGGAAGTGCAGGGAATGGCTACGCCTTC CASSLGSAGNGYAF
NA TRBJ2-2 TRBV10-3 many TGTGCCATCAAAGGGGTGGGCACCGGGGAGCTGTTTTTT CAIKGVGTGELFF
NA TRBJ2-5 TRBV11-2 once TGTGCCAGCAGCTTAGAGTTCGGGAGTGCCCAGTACTTC CASSLEFGSAQYF